Each of the 19 T cell receptor beta chains below was sequenced from the same sample in a study of T cell responses to AZD1222 COVID-19 vaccine. The data were produced by immunoSEQ multiplex PCR, yet TCRdb's version contains in-frame clones alone and is incomplete. Of about 170,000 clones in the sample, roughly 91% were seen once. The sample in question was peripheral blood, obtained on day 0 of AZD1222 vaccination. These TCRs come from an adult in good health.

V usage is TRBV28 and J usage is TRBJ1-1; D is perhaps TRBD1 (5 bases). From germline, CDR1 is MDHEN and CDR2 SYDVKM. Trimming left V 5 bases short and J 1 base short, with 14 bases between. The CDR3 covers 15 residues. CDR3: CASSRFDRRNTEAFF. The CDR3 DNA sequence: TGTGCCAGCAGTCGATTCGACAGACGGAACACTGAAGCTTTCTTT.

This rearrangement joins TRBV6-9 to TRBJ1-5; D is possibly TRBD1 (6 bases). The CDR3 length is 16 residues. V was clipped by 5 bases and J by 3 bases, with 17 bases between them. The germline gives CDR1 MNHGY, CDR2 SVAAGI. The CDR3 DNA reads as TGTGCCAGCAGTGGGCCGACAGGCCTACCCAATCAGCCCCAGCATTTT. This translates into CASSGPTGLPNQPQHF.

The chain uses TRBV7-8 and TRBJ2-5, with 9 positions matching TRBD2. This CDR3 has 18 amino acids. After removal of 0 bases from V and 4 bases from J, the junction contained 12 bases not matched to a gene. CDR1 and CDR2 (germline): SGHVS, FQNEAQ. The CDR3 here is CASSLALRLAARGETQYF. DNA for the CDR3: TGTGCCAGCAGCTTAGCACTCAGACTAGCGGCGCGGGGAGAGACCCAGTACTTC. Combining the CDR3 with reference TRBV7-8 and TRBJ2-5 gives the whole variable domain GAGVSQSPRYKVAKRGQDVALRCDPISGHVSLFWYQQALGQGPEFLTYFQNEAQLDKSGLPSDRFFAERPEGSVSTLKIQRTQQEDSAVYLCASSLALRLAARGETQYFGPGTRLLVL.

The chain links TRBV28 to TRBJ1-1; 7 bases are shared with TRBD1. Germline trimming cut 2 bases from V and 7 bases from J; bases unmatched to any gene: 7. The CDR3 runs 14 residues. Germline-derived CDR1 and CDR2 are MDHEN and SYDVKM. CDR3 nucleotides: TGTGCCAGCAGTTTAGAGGGACAGTCCTATGAAGCTTTCTTT. Its protein product is CASSLEGQSYEAFF.

V and J are TRBV11-2 and TRBJ1-6, with D uncertain. This CDR3 is built from 14 residues. V was pared by 2 bases and J by 7 bases, with 9 bases between. The germline V gene has CDR1 SGHAT and CDR2 FQNNGV. The CDR3 DNA reads as TGTGCCAGCAGCTTAATATTGAGGAATTCACCCCTCCACTTT. Its translation is CASSLILRNSPLHF.

The V and J genes are TRBV5-1 and TRBJ1-6; TRBD1 agrees at 7 bases. After removal of 4 bases from V and 7 bases from J, the junction contained 11 bases not matched to a gene. Germline CDR1 reads SGHRS; CDR2 reads YFSETQ. The length of the CDR3 is 16 residues. CDR3 protein: CASSLLQGRGNSPLHF. The CDR3 region has the DNA TGCGCCAGCAGCCTACTACAGGGGAGGGGGAATTCACCCCTCCACTTT.

A note on this clone: The junction departs from germline at one end; a sequencing error may be responsible. The chain has TRBV7-2 and TRBJ2-1; D remains unclear. There are 10 residues in the CDR3. Germline V gene data show CDR1 as SGHTA and CDR2 as FQGNSA. As DNA, the CDR3 is TGTGCCAGCAGCTTAGCCGTCGTCCTCTTC. Its protein is CASSLAVVLF.

This chain uses TRBV11-2 with TRBJ2-3; either TRBD1 or TRBD2 may fit D (5 bases each). V dropped 10 bases and J dropped 1 base, with 15 bases sitting between them. CDR3 length: 14 residues. Germline V gene data show CDR1 as SGHAT and CDR2 as FQNNGV. CDR3 in amino acids: CATVRDVGTDTQYF. As DNA, the CDR3 is TGTGCCACCGTCCGGGACGTAGGCACAGATACGCAGTATTTT.

The V and J genes are TRBV30 and TRBJ2-7, with 13 bases that match TRBD2. The CDR3 is 16 amino acids. Germline CDR1 is GTSNPN and CDR2 is SVGIG (reference sequence). V was pared by 4 bases and J by 5 bases, with 11 bases of the junction left unmatched. The CDR3, as DNA: TGTGCCTGGACTAAACCCGGACTAGCGGGAGTCCACGAGCAGTACTTC. Its translation: CAWTKPGLAGVHEQYF. Variable domain in full (rest from reference TRBV30 and TRBJ2-7): SQTIHQWPATLVQPVGSPLSLECTVEGTSNPNLYWYRQAAGRGLQLLFYSVGIGQISSEVPQNLSASRPQDRQFILSSKKLLLSDSGFYLCAWTKPGLAGVHEQYFGPGTRLTVT.

V is TRBV6-4 and J is TRBJ2-1; TRBD2 aligns across 9 bases. CDR3 length: 15 amino acids. The germline gives CDR1 MRHNA, CDR2 SNTAGT. The V and J ends lost 10 bases and 8 bases, in that order; junction bases with no gene match: 15. In DNA form, the CDR3 reads TGTGCCACCTCAATGGAAGCGGGAGGATTCGATGAGCAGTTCTTC. Its protein product is CATSMEAGGFDEQFF.

This clone was seen only once. This chain connects TRBV12-3 or TRBV12-4 to TRBJ2-5, with D unresolved. The CDR3 runs 13 residues. V was cut by 3 bases and J by 0 bases, with 5 bases left in between. The CDR3 loop reads CASSFPDQETQYF. The CDR3 region has the DNA TGTGCCAGCAGTTTTCCGGACCAAGAGACCCAGTACTTC.

CDR3 in DNA: TGTGCCAGCAGCCTGGACCCATTGGCTGAAGCTTTCTTT. Encoded protein: CASSLDPLAEAFF. The chain is built from TRBV9 and TRBJ1-1; D not certain. V lost 4 bases to trimming and J lost 6 bases, with 13 bases between them. The CDR3 spans 13 residues. Germline-derived CDR1 and CDR2 are SGDLS and YYNGEE.

V usage is TRBV5-1 and J usage is TRBJ1-2, with D possibly matching TRBD1 (5 bases). The ends were cut back, 4 bases at V and 4 bases at J, with 11 bases in the middle. CDR1 is SGHRS and CDR2 is YFSETQ in the germline V gene. The CDR3 sequence is 13 residues long. The CDR3 sequence: CASSPEGSYGYTF. Here the CDR3 DNA reads TGCGCCAGCAGCCCCGAGGGGAGCTATGGCTACACCTTC.

With respect to this clone: Distinct nucleotide sequences in the sample also encode this CDR3. CDR3 bases: TGTGCCACCAGCAGAGAGTCAGGGGGGAACTATGGCTACACCTTC. It specifies CATSRESGGNYGYTF. The chain couples TRBV15 to TRBJ1-2, with 7 bases identical to TRBD1. CDR1 and CDR2 (germline): LNHNV, YYDKDF (reference sequence). J lost 2 bases, V lost 0 bases, and 3 bases had no gene match. CDR3 size: 15 residues.

The chain couples TRBV9 to TRBJ2-5; 8 bases match TRBD1. J gave up 5 bases and V 0 bases, and 6 bases lay outside the gene matches. This CDR3 has 15 residues. Per germline, CDR1 SGDLS and CDR2 YYNGEE. The CDR3 region has the DNA TGTGCCAGCAGCGTAGGGACAGGGCGAGGGGAGACCCAGTACTTC. This translates into CASSVGTGRGETQYF.

CDR3 loop: CASSTDRGHNEKLFF. CDR3 nucleotide sequence: TGTGCCAGCAGCACGGACAGGGGGCATAATGAAAAACTGTTTTTT. The rearrangement joins TRBV11-2 to TRBJ1-4; TRBD1 matches at 11 bases. J lost 4 bases, V lost 5 bases, and 3 bases had no gene match. The V gene's germline CDR1 is SGHAT and CDR2 FQNNGV. This CDR3 spans 15 amino acids.

The V call is TRBV19, the J call TRBJ2-2; D may be TRBD2 (6 bases). The CDR3 runs to 16 residues. The germline gives CDR1 LNHDA, CDR2 SQIVND (reference sequence). The V gene lost 6 bases and the J gene lost 6 bases, with 20 bases spanning the gap. The CDR3 is CASSWGDWRTAGELFF. The CDR3 bases are TGTGCCAGTAGCTGGGGGGACTGGAGAACGGCCGGGGAGCTGTTTTTT.

This clone has only one observation. This chain links TRBV6-5 with TRBJ2-7; TRBD1 agrees at 8 bases. Germline CDR1 and CDR2: MNHEY and SVGAGI. V trimming: 10 bases; J trimming: 2 bases; junction bases outside the gene matches: 10. This CDR3 is 14 amino acids long. The CDR3 here is CATRAGTGPYEQYF. The CDR3 DNA sequence: TGTGCCACCAGGGCAGGGACAGGACCCTACGAGCAGTACTTC.

The chain links TRBV7-9 to TRBJ1-3; 7 bases align to TRBD1. V was clipped by 5 bases and J by 4 bases; unmatched bases: 8. The CDR3 extends over 15 amino acids. Germline V gene data show CDR1 as SEHNR and CDR2 as FQNEAQ (reference sequence). CDR3 in amino acids: CASSLQGNSGNTIYF. The CDR3 DNA follows: TGTGCCAGCAGCCTACAGGGGAATTCAGGAAACACCATATATTTT.